This TCR beta chain was captured by sequencing in a study of cytomegalovirus exposure and HLA in healthy donors. The PCR employed 60 Vbeta primers together with 13 Jbeta primers. Measured with immunoSEQ multiplex PCR; TCRdb has only the in-frame clones, and not every one. The sample has 150,000 to 200,000 clones; 77% are singletons. Deletions cut 3 bases from V and 5 bases from J, with 10 bases between. This CDR3 spans 13 amino acids. Looked up from germline, CDR1 is SNHLY and CDR2 is FYNNEI. The receptor was derived from a man aged 50 to 59 in good health and CMV-seropositive. The specimen was PBMCs. This sequence joins TRBV2 and TRBJ1-2; D ambiguous. Written as DNA, the CDR3 is TGTGCCAGCAGTGAGCTAGCCGGGTATGGCTACACCTTC. Its protein product is CASSELAGYGYTF.